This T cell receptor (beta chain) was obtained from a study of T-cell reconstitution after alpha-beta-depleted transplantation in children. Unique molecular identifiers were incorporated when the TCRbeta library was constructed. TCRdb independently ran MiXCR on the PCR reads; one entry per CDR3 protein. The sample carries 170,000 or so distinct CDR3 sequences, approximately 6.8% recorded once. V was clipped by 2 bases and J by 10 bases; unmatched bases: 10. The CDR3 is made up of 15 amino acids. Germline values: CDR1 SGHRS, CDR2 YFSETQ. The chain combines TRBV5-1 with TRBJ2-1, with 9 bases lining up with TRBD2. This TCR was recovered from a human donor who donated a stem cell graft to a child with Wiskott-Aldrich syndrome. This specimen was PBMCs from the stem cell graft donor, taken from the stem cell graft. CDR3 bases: TGCGCCAGCAGCTTTAGCGGGGGCCCGGGGGGGGAGCAGTTCTTC. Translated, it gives CASSFSGGPGGEQFF. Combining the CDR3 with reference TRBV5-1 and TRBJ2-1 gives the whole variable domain KAGVTQTPRYLIKTRGQQVTLSCSPISGHRSVSWYQQTPGQGLQFLFEYFSETQRNKGNFPGRFSGRQFSNSRSEMNVSTLELGDSALYLCASSFSGGPGGEQFFGPGTRLTVL.